Listed below are T cell receptor beta chains from one sample, sequenced in a study of cytomegalovirus exposure and HLA in healthy donors. The assay was immunoSEQ multiplex PCR, and TCRdb's table has in-frame clones only and misses some. The table shows under 250,000 clones, with 82% occurring only once. The sample comprised PBMCs. The receptors come from a man aged 40-49 years in good health and CMV-seropositive. CDR3s include the opening cysteine and the closing phenylalanine or tryptophan. The D gene is left open where the match is weak. Not every row has a clone size; where given, it reads once, few, many or a size class.

V gene: TRBV29-1
D gene: -
clone size: -
J gene: TRBJ2-3
CDR3 protein: CSARSSRGTDTQYF
CDR3 DNA: TGCAGCGCCCGGAGTTCCCGCGGCACAGATACGCAGTATTTT

V gene: TRBV30
D gene: TRBD1
clone size: -
J gene: TRBJ1-2
CDR3 protein: CAWKHGTGVSYGYTF
CDR3 DNA: TGTGCCTGGAAACACGGGACAGGGGTGAGCTATGGCTACACCTTC

V gene: TRBV19
D gene: -
clone size: -
J gene: TRBJ2-7
CDR3 protein: CASSIDGGPYEQYF
CDR3 DNA: TGTGCCAGTAGTATAGACGGAGGTCCCTACGAGCAGTACTTC

V gene: TRBV27
D gene: TRBD2
clone size: -
J gene: TRBJ2-7
CDR3 protein: CASSPGGTSGSGQYF
CDR3 DNA: TGTGCCAGCAGCCCGGGAGGGACTAGTGGGTCGGGGCAGTACTTC

V gene: TRBV10-1
D gene: TRBD2
clone size: -
J gene: TRBJ2-7
CDR3 protein: CASPKRETNEQYF
CDR3 DNA: TGCGCCAGTCCTAAGCGGGAGACAAACGAGCAGTACTTC

V gene: TRBV9
D gene: TRBD2
clone size: -
J gene: TRBJ2-3
CDR3 protein: CASGLAGARTDTQYF
CDR3 DNA: TGTGCCAGCGGTTTAGCGGGAGCCCGCACAGATACGCAGTATTTT

V gene: TRBV5-4
D gene: -
clone size: -
J gene: TRBJ2-3
CDR3 protein: CASEGGDTQYF
CDR3 DNA: TGTGCCAGCGAAGGCGGAGATACGCAGTATTTT

V gene: TRBV10-1
D gene: -
clone size: -
J gene: TRBJ2-1
CDR3 protein: CASSATSGESSYNEQFF
CDR3 DNA: TGCGCCAGCAGTGCGACGTCGGGGGAAAGCTCCTACAATGAGCAGTTCTTC

V gene: TRBV19
D gene: -
clone size: -
J gene: TRBJ1-2
CDR3 protein: CASSTGNLDGYTF
CDR3 DNA: TGTGCCAGTAGTACCGGGAACCTTGACGGCTACACCTTC

V gene: TRBV19
D gene: TRBD2
clone size: -
J gene: TRBJ2-1
CDR3 protein: CASSIGGRASGGGGQFF
CDR3 DNA: TGTGCCAGTAGTATAGGAGGTAGGGCTAGCGGGGGGGGCGGTCAGTTCTTC

V gene: TRBV2
D gene: TRBD2
clone size: -
J gene: TRBJ2-3
CDR3 protein: CASSATSGIPDTQYF
CDR3 DNA: TGTGCCAGCAGCGCGACTAGCGGGATCCCAGATACGCAGTATTTT

V gene: TRBV27
D gene: -
clone size: -
J gene: TRBJ1-2
CDR3 protein: CASSLSRTDYGYTF
CDR3 DNA: TGTGCCAGCAGTTTATCCAGGACAGACTATGGCTACACCTTC

V gene: TRBV7-2
D gene: TRBD1
clone size: -
J gene: TRBJ1-3
CDR3 protein: CASNGLQGAGNTIYF
CDR3 DNA: TGTGCCAGCAATGGATTGCAGGGGGCTGGAAACACCATATATTTT

V gene: TRBV5-1
D gene: -
clone size: once
J gene: TRBJ1-2
CDR3 protein: CASSLALTPGGYTF
CDR3 DNA: TGCGCCAGCAGCTTGGCTCTGACACCGGGGGGCTACACCTTC

V gene: TRBV28
D gene: TRBD1
clone size: -
J gene: TRBJ1-4
CDR3 protein: CASSTPGTGGEKLFF
CDR3 DNA: TGTGCCAGCAGTACCCCCGGGACAGGGGGCGAAAAACTGTTTTTT

V gene: TRBV6-6
D gene: TRBD2
clone size: few
J gene: TRBJ2-5
CDR3 protein: CASSLAGAGETQYF
CDR3 DNA: TGTGCCAGCAGTCTAGCGGGAGCGGGAGAGACCCAGTACTTC

V gene: TRBV5-1
D gene: TRBD2
clone size: -
J gene: TRBJ2-1
CDR3 protein: CASSPLAGGPGEQFF
CDR3 DNA: TGCGCCAGCAGCCCTTTGGCGGGAGGGCCAGGTGAGCAGTTCTTC

V gene: TRBV27
D gene: TRBD1
clone size: -
J gene: TRBJ1-5
CDR3 protein: CEPGQPKAAWQPQHF
CDR3 DNA: TGTGAACCGGGACAGCCGAAAGCAGCATGGCAGCCCCAGCATTTT

V gene: TRBV7-9
D gene: -
clone size: few
J gene: TRBJ1-1
CDR3 protein: CASSAGGVWGTEAFF
CDR3 DNA: TGTGCCAGCAGCGCTGGGGGGGTGTGGGGCACTGAAGCTTTCTTT

V gene: TRBV2
D gene: -
clone size: -
J gene: TRBJ1-2
CDR3 protein: CASRGTRNYGYTF
CDR3 DNA: TGTGCCAGCAGGGGGACACGTAACTATGGCTACACCTTC

V gene: TRBV29-1
D gene: TRBD1
clone size: once
J gene: TRBJ1-5
CDR3 protein: CSVEGQGNQPQHF
CDR3 DNA: TGCAGCGTGGAAGGACAGGGAAATCAGCCCCAGCATTTT

V gene: TRBV18
D gene: TRBD2
clone size: -
J gene: TRBJ2-1
CDR3 protein: CASSPPTSGSRVNEQFF
CDR3 DNA: TGTGCCAGCTCACCACCGACTAGCGGGAGTAGGGTCAATGAGCAGTTCTTC

V gene: TRBV19
D gene: -
clone size: once
J gene: TRBJ1-4
CDR3 protein: CASRNGGEKLFF
CDR3 DNA: TGTGCCAGTAGAAACGGGGGTGAAAAACTGTTTTTT

V gene: TRBV19
D gene: TRBD1
clone size: -
J gene: TRBJ1-1
CDR3 protein: CASSARQGGNTEAFF
CDR3 DNA: TGTGCCAGTAGTGCCCGACAGGGAGGGAACACTGAAGCTTTCTTT

V gene: TRBV19
D gene: TRBD1
clone size: -
J gene: TRBJ1-4
CDR3 protein: CASRDRGRSEKLFF
CDR3 DNA: TGTGCCAGTCGAGACAGGGGACGGAGTGAAAAACTGTTTTTT

V gene: TRBV6-6
D gene: -
clone size: few
J gene: TRBJ1-5
CDR3 protein: CASSNRVREDQPQHF
CDR3 DNA: TGTGCCAGCAGCAACAGGGTAAGGGAAGACCAGCCCCAGCATTTT

V gene: TRBV7-8
D gene: -
clone size: -
J gene: TRBJ1-5
CDR3 protein: CASSPGRQYNQPQHF
CDR3 DNA: TGTGCCAGCAGCCCCGGCAGGCAGTACAATCAGCCCCAGCATTTT

V gene: TRBV28
D gene: TRBD1
clone size: -
J gene: TRBJ2-3
CDR3 protein: CASSLRQGGTDTQYF
CDR3 DNA: TGTGCCAGCAGTTTGAGGCAGGGGGGCACAGATACGCAGTATTTT

V gene: TRBV18
D gene: -
clone size: few
J gene: TRBJ1-4
CDR3 protein: CASSPGGGEKLFF
CDR3 DNA: TGTGCCAGCTCACCTGGGGGAGGCGAAAAACTGTTTTTT

V gene: TRBV6-5
D gene: TRBD2
clone size: -
J gene: TRBJ2-1
CDR3 protein: CASSYSMGGSLNEQFF
CDR3 DNA: TGTGCCAGCAGTTACTCGATGGGCGGGAGCCTCAATGAGCAGTTCTTC

V gene: TRBV10-3
D gene: TRBD1
clone size: -
J gene: TRBJ1-2
CDR3 protein: CAISSTGASGYTF
CDR3 DNA: TGTGCCATCAGTTCGACAGGGGCGAGTGGCTACACCTTC

V gene: TRBV7-3
D gene: -
clone size: -
J gene: TRBJ2-6
CDR3 protein: CASSRDQYSGANVLTF
CDR3 DNA: TGTGCCAGCAGCCGAGATCAATACTCTGGGGCCAACGTCCTGACTTTC

V gene: TRBV9
D gene: -
clone size: once
J gene: TRBJ1-2
CDR3 protein: CASSVADRYYGYTF
CDR3 DNA: TGTGCCAGCAGCGTAGCGGACAGATACTATGGCTACACCTTC

V gene: TRBV25-1
D gene: -
clone size: -
J gene: TRBJ2-5
CDR3 protein: CASSEGGLQETQYF
CDR3 DNA: TGTGCCAGCAGTGAAGGGGGACTGCAAGAGACCCAGTACTTC

V gene: TRBV4-1
D gene: -
clone size: few
J gene: TRBJ2-7
CDR3 protein: CASSQESRSYEQYF
CDR3 DNA: TGCGCCAGCAGCCAAGAGTCCAGGTCATACGAGCAGTACTTC

V gene: TRBV5-1
D gene: TRBD1
clone size: -
J gene: TRBJ2-5
CDR3 protein: CASSLRTGEETQYF
CDR3 DNA: TGCGCCAGCAGCTTAAGAACAGGGGAAGAGACCCAGTACTTC

V gene: TRBV18
D gene: TRBD2
clone size: -
J gene: TRBJ2-5
CDR3 protein: CASSLDWREGHKTQYF
CDR3 DNA: TGTGCCAGCTCCCTGGACTGGCGGGAGGGCCATAAGACCCAGTACTTC

V gene: TRBV25-1
D gene: -
clone size: -
J gene: TRBJ2-1
CDR3 protein: CASSEAGAYNEQFF
CDR3 DNA: TGTGCCAGCAGTGAGGCAGGGGCTTACAATGAGCAGTTCTTC

V gene: TRBV18
D gene: -
clone size: -
J gene: TRBJ2-4
CDR3 protein: CASSPAVALAKNIQYF
CDR3 DNA: TGTGCCAGCTCCCCTGCGGTTGCACTAGCCAAAAACATTCAGTACTTC

V gene: TRBV27
D gene: -
clone size: -
J gene: TRBJ2-7
CDR3 protein: CASSLSVWTDPYEQYF
CDR3 DNA: TGTGCCAGCAGTTTATCGGTCTGGACAGATCCCTACGAGCAGTACTTC

V gene: TRBV7-3
D gene: -
clone size: -
J gene: TRBJ2-3
CDR3 protein: CASSFSEGVSDTQYF
CDR3 DNA: TGTGCCAGCAGCTTCTCAGAGGGAGTGTCAGATACGCAGTATTTT

V gene: TRBV30
D gene: TRBD2
clone size: once
J gene: TRBJ2-3
CDR3 protein: CAWSVASGITDTQYF
CDR3 DNA: TGTGCCTGGAGTGTCGCTAGCGGGATCACAGATACGCAGTATTTT

V gene: TRBV11-2
D gene: -
clone size: once
J gene: TRBJ2-5
CDR3 protein: CASSQPGQRQQETQYF
CDR3 DNA: TGTGCCAGCAGCCAACCTGGACAGCGACAACAAGAGACCCAGTACTTC

V gene: TRBV11-2
D gene: -
clone size: few
J gene: TRBJ2-5
CDR3 protein: CASSPRQLGAETQYF
CDR3 DNA: TGTGCCAGCAGCCCAAGACAGCTTGGCGCAGAGACCCAGTACTTC

V gene: TRBV4-1
D gene: TRBD2
clone size: -
J gene: TRBJ2-5
CDR3 protein: CASSQDRGGNRAGEETQYF
CDR3 DNA: TGCGCCAGCAGCCAAGATCGGGGGGGAAACAGGGCGGGGGAAGAGACCCAGTACTTC

V gene: TRBV7-9
D gene: -
clone size: -
J gene: TRBJ1-1
CDR3 protein: CASSSPEAFF
CDR3 DNA: TGTGCCAGCAGCTCCCCGGAAGCTTTCTTT

V gene: TRBV4-2
D gene: -
clone size: -
J gene: TRBJ2-4
CDR3 protein: CASSSTLAQLAKNIQYF
CDR3 DNA: TGTGCCAGCAGTTCCACCCTAGCGCAACTAGCCAAAAACATTCAGTACTTC

V gene: TRBV5-1
D gene: TRBD1
clone size: -
J gene: TRBJ1-4
CDR3 protein: CASCPDQGDEKLFF
CDR3 DNA: TGCGCCAGCTGCCCGGACCAGGGGGACGAAAAACTGTTTTTT

V gene: TRBV7-2
D gene: -
clone size: -
J gene: TRBJ1-6
CDR3 protein: CASSVTGLGSPLHF
CDR3 DNA: TGTGCCAGCAGCGTCACAGGGTTGGGTTCACCCCTCCACTTT

V gene: TRBV7-6
D gene: TRBD1
clone size: -
J gene: TRBJ1-3
CDR3 protein: CASSPTGGKGYGNTIYF
CDR3 DNA: TGTGCCAGCAGCCCTACAGGGGGCAAGGGGTACGGAAACACCATATATTTT